This entry concerns a single T cell receptor (beta chain). The target antigen is unknown. Profiled with immunoSEQ multiplex PCR; TCRdb holds only in-frame clones, not every one. Of roughly 5,100 clones detected, about 96% appear once; the ten largest clones hold approximately 2.8%. This sample is drawn from a study of tumor-infiltrating lymphocytes in localized non-small cell lung cancer. Study-level background: Resected tumor was paired with non-adjacent uninvolved lung from the same patient. Notes on the study in general: Available tissue quantity limited TCR sequencing to a patient subset.

The clonotype originates from a human donor with non-small cell lung cancer. The specimen sequenced was uninvolved lung tissue not adjacent to the tumor.

CDR3 sequence (DNA): TGTGCCAGCAAAGACCCGACAGGGGCGACCTATGGCTACACCTTC. Translating it yields CASKDPTGATYGYTF. The chain recombines TRBV6-5 with TRBJ1-2; 8 nucleotides agree with TRBD1. The length of the CDR3 is 15 residues. Germline loops: CDR1 MNHEY, CDR2 SVGAGI. With 7 bases clipped from V and 4 bases from J, the junction kept 11 bases outside the gene matches.